Listed below are T cell receptor beta chains from one sample, sequenced in a study of blood T cell repertoires in COVID-19. Assay used: immunoSEQ multiplex PCR; TCRdb lists only in-frame clones, some missing. The sample has 85,000 to 120,000 clones, around 84% seen once. Input material: peripheral blood. These receptors were taken from a man aged 45-60 years with active or convalescent COVID-19. Both conserved end residues are part of each CDR3. D genes are given only for firm matches. Only some rows state a clone size, as once, few, many or a class for expanded clones.

V gene,J gene,D gene,clone size,CDR3 protein,CDR3 DNA
TRBV5-4,TRBJ2-1,.,.,CASSLALAGVGDEQFF,TGTGCCAGCAGCTTGGCCTTAGCAGGGGTGGGCGATGAGCAGTTCTTC
TRBV2,TRBJ1-1,.,.,CASSTPYRATEAFF,TGTGCCAGCAGTACCCCTTACAGGGCGACTGAAGCTTTCTTT
TRBV2,TRBJ1-2,.,.,CASSTGQMNYGYTF,TGTGCCAGCAGTACCGGACAGATGAACTATGGCTACACCTTC
TRBV2,TRBJ2-3,TRBD2,.,CASRWGEGDTQYF,TGTGCCAGCAGGTGGGGGGAGGGAGATACGCAGTATTTT
TRBV10-1,TRBJ1-1,TRBD1,.,CASGGTGGTEAFF,TGCGCCAGCGGAGGGACAGGGGGTACTGAAGCTTTCTTT
TRBV10-3,TRBJ1-5,TRBD1,.,CAISPTGAEQPQHF,TGTGCCATCAGTCCGACAGGGGCAGAACAGCCCCAGCATTTT
TRBV15,TRBJ1-6,.,.,CATSRDRVSPLHF,TGTGCCACCAGCAGAGACAGGGTTTCACCCCTCCACTTT
TRBV6-5,TRBJ2-5,TRBD2,.,CASKDTSGETQYF,TGTGCCAGCAAAGATACTAGCGGAGAGACCCAGTACTTC
TRBV19,TRBJ1-6,.,.,CASAEGSYNSPLHF,TGTGCCAGCGCCGAGGGCTCCTATAATTCACCCCTCCACTTT
TRBV19,TRBJ1-4,TRBD1,.,CASRLQGAVEKLFF,TGTGCCAGTAGGTTACAGGGGGCCGTTGAAAAACTGTTTTTT
TRBV3-1/TRBV3-2,TRBJ2-1,TRBD2,.,CASRHTSGDNEQFF,TGTGCCAGCAGACATACTAGCGGGGACAATGAGCAGTTCTTC
TRBV9,TRBJ1-5,.,.,CASSVGEGVSNQPQHF,TGTGCCAGCAGCGTAGGGGAGGGAGTGAGCAATCAGCCCCAGCATTTT
TRBV3-1/TRBV3-2,TRBJ1-1,.,.,CASSRLDRNTEAFF,TGTGCCAGCAGCCGCCTCGACAGGAACACTGAAGCTTTCTTT
TRBV19,TRBJ1-5,.,.,CASSIQGDQPQHF,TGTGCCAGTAGTATACAGGGCGATCAGCCCCAGCATTTT
TRBV18,TRBJ2-2,TRBD1,.,CASQNQGANGELFF,TGTGCCAGCCAAAATCAGGGGGCGAACGGGGAGCTGTTTTTT
TRBV10-2,TRBJ1-4,.,.,CASSSGRGPTNEKLFF,TGCGCCAGCAGCTCTGGTCGGGGTCCAACTAATGAAAAACTGTTTTTT
TRBV30,TRBJ2-7,TRBD1,.,CAWSVKAGGSYEQYF,TGTGCCTGGAGTGTAAAGGCAGGGGGCTCCTACGAGCAGTACTTC
TRBV5-1,TRBJ1-4,TRBD1,.,CASSLAGTGQSEKLFF,TGCGCCAGCAGCTTGGCTGGGACAGGGCAGAGTGAAAAACTGTTTTTT
TRBV28,TRBJ2-5,TRBD2,.,CASTLNPGTSGGDQETQYF,TGTGCCAGCACCTTAAACCCAGGGACTAGCGGGGGGGACCAAGAGACCCAGTACTTC
TRBV28,TRBJ1-5,.,.,CASSFAAGYNQPQHF,TGTGCCAGCAGTTTTGCCGCGGGTTATAATCAGCCCCAGCATTTT
TRBV12-3/TRBV12-4,TRBJ1-2,.,.,CASSFGVRYGYTF,TGTGCCAGCAGTTTCGGGGTACGGTATGGCTACACCTTC
TRBV5-4,TRBJ2-5,TRBD2,.,CASSLGLAGGETQYF,TGTGCCAGCAGCTTGGGGCTAGCGGGGGGGGAGACCCAGTACTTC
TRBV9,TRBJ2-3,TRBD2,.,CASSVGAGVESTDTQYF,TGTGCCAGCAGCGTAGGGGCGGGGGTTGAAAGCACAGATACGCAGTATTTT
TRBV27,TRBJ2-7,TRBD2,once,CASSLAGGGDTYEQYF,TGTGCCAGCAGTTTGGCCGGCGGGGGGGATACCTACGAGCAGTACTTC
TRBV19,TRBJ2-1,.,.,CASRWGESYNEQFF,TGTGCCAGTAGATGGGGGGAATCCTACAATGAGCAGTTCTTC
TRBV29-1,TRBJ1-1,TRBD1,.,CSVGGQSFEAFF,TGCAGCGTAGGGGGACAGAGCTTTGAAGCTTTCTTT
TRBV5-1,TRBJ2-5,TRBD1,.,CASSPGQLRGTQYF,TGCGCCAGCAGCCCGGGACAGCTCCGAGGGACCCAGTACTTC
TRBV28,TRBJ2-3,.,.,CASRQSPHEPFGEDTQYF,TGTGCCAGCAGGCAGAGCCCCCACGAGCCGTTCGGGGAAGATACGCAGTATTTT
TRBV7-9,TRBJ1-4,.,.,CASSLTGYEKLFF,TGTGCCAGCAGTCTTACAGGGTATGAAAAACTGTTTTTT
TRBV7-9,TRBJ1-1,.,.,CASSLDRGMNTEAFF,TGTGCCAGCAGCTTAGATCGGGGGATGAACACTGAAGCTTTCTTT
TRBV25-1,TRBJ2-2,TRBD1,.,CASRDTGVVGELFF,TGTGCCAGCAGAGATACAGGGGTAGTCGGGGAGCTGTTTTTT
TRBV2,TRBJ1-4,TRBD1,.,CASSADRAATNEKLFF,TGTGCCAGCAGTGCGGACAGGGCAGCAACTAATGAAAAACTGTTTTTT
TRBV4-2,TRBJ2-2,.,.,CASSQPDYANTGELFF,TGTGCCAGCAGCCAGCCGGACTACGCGAACACCGGGGAGCTGTTTTTT
TRBV3-1/TRBV3-2,TRBJ2-1,TRBD1,.,CASSQPRDRGNEQFF,TGTGCCAGCAGCCAACCCCGGGACAGGGGGAATGAGCAGTTCTTC